This entry describes one T cell receptor (beta chain). The antigen it recognizes is unknown. Base-call qualities are not available, and no considerably larger clone is one nucleotide away. This sample is drawn from a study of T cell responses to AZD1222 COVID-19 vaccine (dated by TCRdb to 2020 to 2022). A note on the overall study: Because spike-specific TCR depth and breadth did not differ between the two schedules, AZD1222 recipients who got a second dose at roughly 4 weeks were pooled with those who got a second dose at roughly 12 weeks. Trial participants were enrolled by age into 18-55, 56-69 and 70-plus year subgroups, with roughly 150, 30 and 60 TCR-sequenced participants respectively. TCR sequencing covered roughly 230 trial participants: 207 given two doses of AZD1222 and around 25 given two doses of MenACWY control vaccine. Paper-wide results and their limitations: Only a handful of AZD1222 recipients were SARS-CoV-2 seropositive at baseline, limiting conclusions about previously exposed vaccinees. In the small 56-69-year group, the increase in depth fell short of significance, most likely because of low power. Most participants were white British and females outnumbered males, and the authors suggested that clonal diversity may have been underestimated. The whole spike protein was spanned by vaccine-associated CD4 TCRs, and dominant responses were seen in regions 160-218 and 743-854. A significant rise in spike-specific TCR breadth and depth was observed after two AZD1222 doses relative to day 0 and relative to MenACWY recipients. Reportedly, almost half of the unique spike-specific TCRs recognized epitopes lying outside the regions that are mutated in the B.1.351 and B.1.1.7 variants. Because no day 14 peak-response samples were available, the repertoires could be characterized only after the peak T cell response.

The time point label of this sample denotes: baseline before first vaccination. The vaccinee samples were drawn from two UK trials, COV001 and COV002, one of which was a single-blind randomized controlled phase 2/3 trial testing AZD1222 (ChAdOx1 nCoV-19) in healthy adults. For TCRbeta chain sequencing, PBMC samples were collected from trial participants at day 0 and at day 28 after the second dose. From its cysteine to its phenylalanine, the CDR3 spans 15 amino acids. Only CDR3 DNA remains: 45 bases, in frame from the first base. In the germline V gene, CDR1 corresponds to SNHLY and CDR2 to FYNNEI. At the junction V is shortened by 3 bases and J by 5 bases, with 13 bases in between. The CDR3 regions of human TCRbeta chains were analyzed by immunosequencing. On the authors' methods: Repertoire TCRs were checked for matches against a reference library of SARS-CoV-2-specific TCRs that had been generated using the MIRA antigen-specificity platform. Breadth was defined as the fraction of unique TCRs that were SARS-CoV-2-associated. Depth was defined as the fraction of total T cells that were SARS-CoV-2-associated. Each spike-specific TCR was assigned to its reactive spike region and to a CD4 or CD8 class using the MIRA data. Log10-transformed breadth and depth values were compared by one-way ANOVA with Sidak's multiple comparisons tests. TCRdb provides this immuneACCESS table in a form limited to in-frame rearrangements. Some clones are lacking; in checked studies, under half of them reflect an unresolved V gene, and why the rest are absent is not known. The V and J calls and clone size are taken from that table; D and trimming were inferred from the DNA. This sample comprises approximately 180,000 clones, less than 95% of them detected only once. Of the sample, 2.5% to 3.5% falls within the top ten clones.

The sequencing used peripheral blood, collected on day 0 of AZD1222 vaccination. The V gene is TRBV2 and the J gene is TRBJ2-2; the D element might be TRBD1 or TRBD2, as each aligns at 6 bases. This TCR was recovered from an adult in good health. The base sequence is TGTGCCAGCAGTGAGAGGGGGGCCGGGACCGGGGAGCTGTTTTTT. Translated, this is CASSERGAGTGELFF.